This T cell receptor beta chain was sequenced for a study of cytomegalovirus exposure and HLA in healthy donors. Study overall: A preliminary data release comprised approximately 85 million unique TCRs obtained from HLA-typed donors. Findings of the study overall: The CMV antigen specificity of a few CMV-associated chains was confirmed through in vitro analysis. Across HLA loci, a later analysis found differing TCR association rates, with DRB1 most and HLA-C fewest.

In the case of this clone: Its target is not known.

The PCR employed 60 Vbeta primers together with 13 Jbeta primers. Authors' analysis steps: An analysis performed later counted about 80 million unique TCR beta chains (around 10 million of them shared). Profiling relied on immunoSEQ multiplex PCR, and the TCRdb table lists in-frame clones only, not all of them. D and trimming come from the DNA, and the V and J calls and clone size come from that table. The sample table sets out under 130,000 clones. CDR3 length: 15 amino acids. CDR1 LNHDA and CDR2 SQIVND come from the germline V gene (reference sequence). J gave up 3 bases and V 7 bases, and 5 bases lay outside the gene matches.

The material sequenced was PBMCs. The TCR sequence derives from a man aged 45 to 65 in good health and CMV-seronegative. The chain employs TRBV19 and TRBJ2-7; 14 bases agree with TRBD2. This CDR3 is CASTPGTSGSYEQYF. In nucleotides, the CDR3 is TGTGCCAGTACCCCTGGGACTAGCGGGAGCTACGAGCAGTACTTC.